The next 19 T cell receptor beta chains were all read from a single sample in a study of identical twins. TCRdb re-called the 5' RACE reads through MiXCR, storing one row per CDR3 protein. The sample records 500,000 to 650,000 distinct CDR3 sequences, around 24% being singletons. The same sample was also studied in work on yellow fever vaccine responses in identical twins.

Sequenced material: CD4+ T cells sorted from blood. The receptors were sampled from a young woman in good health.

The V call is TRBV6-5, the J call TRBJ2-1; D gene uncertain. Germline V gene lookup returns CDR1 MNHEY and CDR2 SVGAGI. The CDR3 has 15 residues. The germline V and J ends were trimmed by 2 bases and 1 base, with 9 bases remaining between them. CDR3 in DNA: TGTGCCAGCAGTTACGTTATAGGGTCCTACAATGAGCAGTTCTTC. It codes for CASSYVIGSYNEQFF.

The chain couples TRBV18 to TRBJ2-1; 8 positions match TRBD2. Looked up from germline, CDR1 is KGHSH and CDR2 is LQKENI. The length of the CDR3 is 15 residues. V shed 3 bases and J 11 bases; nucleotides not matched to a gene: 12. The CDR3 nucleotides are TGTGCCAGCTCACCCGATTCGAGCGGGGGTCCCAAGCAGTTCTTC. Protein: CASSPDSSGGPKQFF.

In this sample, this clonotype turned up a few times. The CDR3 protein is CASSLSRGRYEQYF. The CDR3 coding sequence is TGTGCCAGCAGTTTATCCAGGGGGCGCTACGAGCAGTACTTC. The chain joins TRBV28 to TRBJ2-7; 8 bases line up with TRBD1. Germline V gene sequence: CDR1 MDHEN, CDR2 SYDVKM. V shed 1 base and J 3 bases; nucleotides not matched to a gene: 2. The CDR3 has 14 amino acids.

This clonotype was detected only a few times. In DNA, the CDR3 is TGCGCCAGCAGCCGAGGGACTAGCGCGAACGTACCGACCCAAGAGACCCAGTACTTC. It encodes CASSRGTSANVPTQETQYF. The V and J genes are TRBV5-1 and TRBJ2-5, with TRBD2 matching 10 bases. The CDR3 spans 19 residues. V shed 4 bases and J 1 base; nucleotides not matched to a gene: 16. Per the germline V gene, CDR1 is SGHRS and CDR2 is YFSETQ.

The CDR3 bases are TGTGCCAGCAGTTTCTTCGGGACAGAAAACACAGATACGCAGTATTTT. It codes for CASSFFGTENTDTQYF. The rearrangement joins TRBV2 to TRBJ2-3; TRBD1 matches at 7 bases. The CDR3 is 16 residues long. Germline V gene lookup returns CDR1 SNHLY and CDR2 FYNNEI. V lost 5 bases to trimming and J lost 2 bases; unmatched junction nucleotides: 10.

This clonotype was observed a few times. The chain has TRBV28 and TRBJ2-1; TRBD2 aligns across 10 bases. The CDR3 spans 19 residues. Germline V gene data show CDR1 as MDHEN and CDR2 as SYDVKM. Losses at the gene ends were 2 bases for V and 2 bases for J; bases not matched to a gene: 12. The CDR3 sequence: CASSLRYPPSGSPYNEQFF. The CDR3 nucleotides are TGTGCCAGCAGTTTACGATATCCCCCTAGCGGGAGCCCCTACAATGAGCAGTTCTTC.

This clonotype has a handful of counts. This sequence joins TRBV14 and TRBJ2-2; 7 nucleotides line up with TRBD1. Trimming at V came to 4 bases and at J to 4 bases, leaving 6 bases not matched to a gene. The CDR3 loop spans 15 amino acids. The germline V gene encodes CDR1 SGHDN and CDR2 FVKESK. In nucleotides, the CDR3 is TGTGCCAGCAGCCTACGACAGGGCCCCACCGGGGAGCTGTTTTTT. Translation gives CASSLRQGPTGELFF. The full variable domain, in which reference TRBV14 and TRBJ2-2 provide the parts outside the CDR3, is EAGVTQFPSHSVIEKGQTVTLRCDPISGHDNLYWYRRVMGKEIKFLLHFVKESKQDESGMPNNRFLAERTGGTYSTLKVQPAELEDSGVYFCASSLRQGPTGELFFGEGSRLTVL.

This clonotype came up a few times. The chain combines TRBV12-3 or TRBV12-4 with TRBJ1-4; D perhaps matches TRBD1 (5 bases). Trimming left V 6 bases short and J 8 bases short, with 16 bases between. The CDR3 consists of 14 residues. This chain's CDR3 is CASSLGGAREKLFF. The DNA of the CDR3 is TGTGCCAGCAGCTTGGGAGGGGCCCGAGAAAAACTGTTTTTT.

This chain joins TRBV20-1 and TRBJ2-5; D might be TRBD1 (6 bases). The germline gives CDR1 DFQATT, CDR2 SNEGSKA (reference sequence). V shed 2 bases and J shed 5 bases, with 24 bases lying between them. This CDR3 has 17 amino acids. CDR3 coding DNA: TGCAGTGCTAGATCCCCGCCCAGGGGCGTGAGGGCGGAGACCCAGTACTTC. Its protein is CSARSPPRGVRAETQYF.

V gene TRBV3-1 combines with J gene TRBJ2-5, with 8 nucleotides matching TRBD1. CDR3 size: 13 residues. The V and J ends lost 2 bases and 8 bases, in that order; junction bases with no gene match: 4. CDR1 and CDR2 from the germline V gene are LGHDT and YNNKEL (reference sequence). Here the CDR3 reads CASSQTTGGTQYF. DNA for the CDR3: TGTGCCAGCAGCCAAACAACAGGGGGAACCCAGTACTTC.

The DNA for the CDR3 is TGTGCCAGCAGCTTCTACGGGAACACTGAAGCTTTCTTT. Its protein product is CASSFYGNTEAFF. This sequence joins TRBV7-2 and TRBJ1-1, with D hard to call. CDR1 and CDR2 (germline): SGHTA, FQGNSA. The V end was cut by 3 bases, the J end by 1 base, with 6 bases between. This CDR3 is built from 13 residues.

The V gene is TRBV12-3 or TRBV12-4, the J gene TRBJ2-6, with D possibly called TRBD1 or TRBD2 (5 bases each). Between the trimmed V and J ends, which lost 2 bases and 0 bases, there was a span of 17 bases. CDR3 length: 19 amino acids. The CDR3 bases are TGTGCCAGCAGTTTATTTCCGGGACCGGGAATCTCTGGGGCCAACGTCCTGACTTTC. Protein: CASSLFPGPGISGANVLTF.

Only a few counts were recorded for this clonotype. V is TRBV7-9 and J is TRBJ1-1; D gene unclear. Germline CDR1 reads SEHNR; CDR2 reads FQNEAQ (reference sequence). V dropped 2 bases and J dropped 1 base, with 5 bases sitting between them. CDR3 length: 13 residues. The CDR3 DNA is TGTGCCAGCAGCTTACCGTCGAACACTGAAGCTTTCTTT. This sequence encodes CASSLPSNTEAFF.

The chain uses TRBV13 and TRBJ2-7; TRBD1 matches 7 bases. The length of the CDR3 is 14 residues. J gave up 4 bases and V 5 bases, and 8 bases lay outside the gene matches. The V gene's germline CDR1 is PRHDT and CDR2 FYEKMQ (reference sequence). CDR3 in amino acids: CASSKTGQLYEQYF. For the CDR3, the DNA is TGTGCCAGCAGCAAGACAGGGCAACTTTACGAGCAGTACTTC.

CDR3 sequence reads: CASRGVAGVKNIQYF. DNA for the CDR3: TGTGCCAGCAGGGGGGTAGCGGGAGTAAAAAACATTCAGTACTTC. The chain links TRBV11-2 to TRBJ2-4; 9 bases agree with TRBD2. CDR1 SGHAT and CDR2 FQNNGV come from the germline V gene. V lost 6 bases, J lost 4 bases, and 7 bases stayed unmatched. The CDR3 extends over 15 amino acids.

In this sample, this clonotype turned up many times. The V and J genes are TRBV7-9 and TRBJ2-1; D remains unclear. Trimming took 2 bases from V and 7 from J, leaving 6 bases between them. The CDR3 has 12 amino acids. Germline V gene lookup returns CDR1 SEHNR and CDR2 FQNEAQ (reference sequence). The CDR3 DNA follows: TGTGCCAGCAGCTTAAGGGAAAATGAGCAGTTCTTC. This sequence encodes CASSLRENEQFF.

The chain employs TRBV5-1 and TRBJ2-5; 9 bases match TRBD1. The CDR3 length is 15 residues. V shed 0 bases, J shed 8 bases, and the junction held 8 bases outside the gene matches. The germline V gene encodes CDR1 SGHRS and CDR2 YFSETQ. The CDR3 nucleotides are TGCGCCAGCAGCTTGGGGGACCGGGACAGGGAAACCCAGTACTTC. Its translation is CASSLGDRDRETQYF.

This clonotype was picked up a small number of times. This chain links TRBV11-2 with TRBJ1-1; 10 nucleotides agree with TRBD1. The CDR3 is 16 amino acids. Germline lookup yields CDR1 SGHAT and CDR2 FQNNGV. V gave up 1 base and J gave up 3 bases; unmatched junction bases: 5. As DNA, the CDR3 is TGTGCCAGCAGCTTAGGGGGACAGGGGTGGTACACTGAAGCTTTCTTT. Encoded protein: CASSLGGQGWYTEAFF.

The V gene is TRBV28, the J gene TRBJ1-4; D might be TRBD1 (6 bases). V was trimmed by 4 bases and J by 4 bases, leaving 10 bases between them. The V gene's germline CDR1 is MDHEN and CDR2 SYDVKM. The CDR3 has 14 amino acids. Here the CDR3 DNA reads TGTGCCAGCAGTTCGGGACAACATAATGAAAAACTGTTTTTT. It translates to CASSSGQHNEKLFF.